The rows below give T cell receptor beta chains drawn from one sample of a study of Ad26.COV2.S vaccination and SARS-CoV-2 variants. Produced via immunoSEQ multiplex PCR; TCRdb's table is partial and in-frame only. The top ten hold less than 2% of the sample, which has more than 300,000 clones, around 84% seen once. The sequencing used peripheral blood, collected in a trial of Ad26.COV2.S vaccine versus placebo. These receptor sequences come from a person between 18 and 60 years old who received the Ad26.COV2.S COVID-19 vaccine or a placebo. Each CDR3 is given with its conserved first and last residue. The order of the fields is D gene, clone size, V gene, J gene, CDR3 DNA, CDR3 protein. D genes are given only for firm matches. Some rows have no size entry. The others give once, few or many, or a class for an expanded clone.

>-|few|TRBV7-8|TRBJ1-2
TGTGCCAGCAGTCAACGTGGGGACCCTAGACCAGCCTATGGCTACACCTTC
CASSQRGDPRPAYGYTF
>-|-|TRBV6-4|TRBJ2-3
TGTGCCAGCAGTGCACTAGCCGGAGGGCCAGATACGCAGTATTTT
CASSALAGGPDTQYF
>-|-|TRBV19|TRBJ2-2
TGTGCCAGTAGTATAGCTTTTAACACCGGGGAGCTGTTTTTT
CASSIAFNTGELFF
>-|-|TRBV19|TRBJ2-5
TGTGCCAGTAGTATCTCTCGGACTTCATTGCGGGAGACCCAGTACTTC
CASSISRTSLRETQYF
>-|-|TRBV6-2/TRBV6-3|TRBJ2-7
TGTGCCAGCAGTCCGTTCGACCGTTCCTACGAGCAGTACTTC
CASSPFDRSYEQYF
>-|-|TRBV18|TRBJ1-4
TGTGCCAGCTCACCATCGCGGGACATGGGTGAAAAACTGTTTTTT
CASSPSRDMGEKLFF
>-|-|TRBV7-9|TRBJ2-3
TGTGCCAGCAAGGACAGAGGGGGTAAAAGCACAGATACGCAGTATTTT
CASKDRGGKSTDTQYF
>-|-|TRBV6-5|TRBJ2-3
TGTGCCAGCAGTTACAAAGACCGTGGGACAGATACGCAGTATTTT
CASSYKDRGTDTQYF
>TRBD1|-|TRBV7-8|TRBJ1-4
TGTGCCAGCAGCTTAGTCGGTCGGTCAGGGGGCCTTGAAAAACTGTTTTTT
CASSLVGRSGGLEKLFF
>-|-|TRBV5-1|TRBJ2-7
TGCGCCAGCAGCTTGGTAGCCGGGGGCTTTGAGCAGTACTTC
CASSLVAGGFEQYF
>-|-|TRBV18|TRBJ1-5
TGTGCCAGCTCACCGGACAGAAATCAGCCCCAGCATTTT
CASSPDRNQPQHF
>-|-|TRBV7-8|TRBJ1-3
TGTGCCAGCAGCTCCTCCTCTGGAAACACCATATATTTT
CASSSSSGNTIYF
>-|-|TRBV6-6|TRBJ1-6
TGTGCCAGCAGTTACTCAACCGGGATGAATAATTCACCCCTCCACTTT
CASSYSTGMNNSPLHF
>TRBD1|-|TRBV6-2/TRBV6-3|TRBJ1-2
TGTGCCAGCAGCCTGCCGACAGGGATATCACATGGCTACACCTTC
CASSLPTGISHGYTF
>-|-|TRBV11-2|TRBJ2-1
TGTGCCAGCAGCTTAAGACTGCTCCAGGGCAATGAGCAGTTCTTC
CASSLRLLQGNEQFF
>-|-|TRBV5-4|TRBJ1-1
TGTGCCAGCAGCTTGTCCGGAAGGGAGTCAAACACTGAAGCTTTCTTT
CASSLSGRESNTEAFF
>-|once|TRBV5-1|TRBJ1-3
TGCGCCAGCAGCTTGGATTATAGGGACTCTGGAAACACCATATATTTT
CASSLDYRDSGNTIYF
>-|-|TRBV19|TRBJ1-3
TGTGCCAGTAGTAGAGCGTTGGATTCCTCTGGAAACACCATATATTTT
CASSRALDSSGNTIYF
>-|-|TRBV12-3/TRBV12-4|TRBJ2-7
TGTGCCACCGCTGGGTGGGGGGCCTACGAGCAGTACTTC
CATAGWGAYEQYF
>-|few|TRBV19|TRBJ2-2
TGTGCCAGTAGTATGGGTGGGGGACGGCCGAACACCGGGGAGCTGTTTTTT
CASSMGGGRPNTGELFF
>-|-|TRBV9|TRBJ2-3
TGTGCCAGCAGCGACCTAACAGGGCCTAGCACAGATACGCAGTATTTT
CASSDLTGPSTDTQYF
>-|-|TRBV6-1|TRBJ1-3
TGTGCCAGCAGTGGGGTTAACAGACAGTCGAGAACTGGAAACACCATATATTTT
CASSGVNRQSRTGNTIYF
>-|-|TRBV4-3|TRBJ1-2
TGCGCCAGCAGCCAAGATCGGGCGGGGACCCGGTACACCTTC
CASSQDRAGTRYTF
>TRBD1|few|TRBV6-5|TRBJ2-7
TGTGCCAGCAGCGCCCGACAGGGGAGCTCCTACGAGCAGTACTTC
CASSARQGSSYEQYF
>TRBD1|-|TRBV9|TRBJ1-5
TGTGCCAGCAGCGTAGAAGGGGGCGACAATCAGCCCCAGCATTTT
CASSVEGGDNQPQHF
>-|-|TRBV27|TRBJ2-2
TGTGCCAGCAGTCCTCTGACGAAGGGCGGCGGGGAGCTGTTTTTT
CASSPLTKGGGELFF
>-|few|TRBV10-3|TRBJ1-6
TGTGCCATCAGTGGGGTGAACAGTTATAATTCACCCCTCCACTTT
CAISGVNSYNSPLHF
>-|few|TRBV18|TRBJ2-2
TGTGCCAGCTCACCACAGCGTCCGGGAGTGTTAGGGACCGGGGAGCTGTTTTTT
CASSPQRPGVLGTGELFF
>-|-|TRBV5-1|TRBJ1-2
TGCGCCAGCAGCGGGGACGGCAGGGCTAACTATGGCTACACCTTC
CASSGDGRANYGYTF
>-|-|TRBV19|TRBJ2-2
TGTGCCGGAAGGTCAAATCCCAACACCGGGGAGCTGTTTTTT
CAGRSNPNTGELFF
>-|-|TRBV7-2|TRBJ1-2
TGTGCCAGCAGCTTAGTCGTCACGTTATCGGACTATGGCTACACCTTC
CASSLVVTLSDYGYTF
>-|-|TRBV5-6|TRBJ1-5
TGTGCCAGCAGCTACAGGTCTACTACCTACAATCAGCCCCAGCATTTT
CASSYRSTTYNQPQHF
>-|-|TRBV6-5|TRBJ1-1
TGTGTCGTGGGGAGGAACACTGAAGCTTTCTTT
CVVGRNTEAFF
>TRBD2|-|TRBV3-1/TRBV3-2|TRBJ2-7
TGTGCCAGCAGCCAAGGGGGACTAGCGGGGGTAAAGCAGTACTTC
CASSQGGLAGVKQYF
>TRBD2|-|TRBV18|TRBJ2-1
TGTGCCAGCTCTACTCTTAGCGGGGGGACGGGCCGAGAGCAGTTCTTC
CASSTLSGGTGREQFF
>TRBD1|-|TRBV19|TRBJ2-2
TGTGCCAGTAGTCCCTCAGGGGGCGGGGAGCTGTTTTTT
CASSPSGGGELFF
>TRBD2|few|TRBV4-1|TRBJ2-3
TGCGCCAGCAGCCCAACTAGCGGGGGGCGAAAAGATACGCAGTATTTT
CASSPTSGGRKDTQYF
>-|-|TRBV19|TRBJ1-4
TGTGCCAGTAACCAAGGGAGGACACCTAATGAAAAACTGTTTTTT
CASNQGRTPNEKLFF
>-|-|TRBV15|TRBJ2-5
TGTGCCACCAGCAGAGAAGGTGGCCAAGAGACCCAGTACTTC
CATSREGGQETQYF
>-|-|TRBV4-2|TRBJ1-1
TGTGCCAGCAGCCAAGGCGATCTGAACACTGAAGCTTTCTTT
CASSQGDLNTEAFF
>-|-|TRBV19|TRBJ2-6
TGTGCCAGTAGTATTGACAGCTCTGGGGCCAACGTCCTGACTTTC
CASSIDSSGANVLTF
>-|-|TRBV2|TRBJ2-6
TGTGCCAGCAGTGAATTTGGGGGTTCCAACTCTGGGGCCAACGTCCTGACTTTC
CASSEFGGSNSGANVLTF
>TRBD1|few|TRBV6-2/TRBV6-3|TRBJ1-3
TGTGCCAGCAGCTCACAAGACAGGGACGGAAACACCATATATTTT
CASSSQDRDGNTIYF
>-|-|TRBV9|TRBJ1-1
TGTGCCAGCAGCGTAGGTGTGGAAACTGAAGCTTTCTTT
CASSVGVETEAFF
>-|few|TRBV7-9|TRBJ2-7
TGTGCCAGCAGCTTTGGGGGGGCGGCGTACGAGCAGTACTTC
CASSFGGAAYEQYF
>TRBD1|once|TRBV7-9|TRBJ1-4
TGTGCCAGCACCCCGACAGGGGGCGACCAAAAACTGTTTTTT
CASTPTGGDQKLFF
>TRBD1|few|TRBV4-1|TRBJ1-1
TGCGCCAGCAGCCGTATAAAGGGGGACAGGATTCCAAACACTGAAGCTTTCTTT
CASSRIKGDRIPNTEAFF
>-|-|TRBV6-5|TRBJ2-5
TGTGCCAGCAGCCGCCCTTCCCGGCCCGAGACCCAGTACTTC
CASSRPSRPETQYF
>-|few|TRBV6-2/TRBV6-3|TRBJ2-7
TGTGCCAGCAGTTACCTACCCTCTTACGAGCAGTACTTC
CASSYLPSYEQYF